This T cell receptor beta chain comes out of a study of blood T cell repertoires in COVID-19. About the study: From T cells, B-cell-depleted T cells, or PBMCs came the material, which was cDNA or gDNA.

Germline values: CDR1 SGHTS, CDR2 YDEGEE. Trimming took 2 bases from V and 4 from J, leaving 9 bases between them. CDR3 length: 13 amino acids. As originally analysed: Amplifying reference gene primers gave estimates of nucleated cell counts. The protocol was immunoSEQ multiplex PCR, while the TCRdb copy is restricted to in-frame clones and leaves out a portion. The V and J calls and clone size were taken over from that table, and D and trimming were inferred from the DNA. The sample lists about 180,000 clones, approximately 90% seen once, with under 4.5% in the top ten. The sequence was obtained from a woman aged 25 to 39 with acute or convalescent COVID-19. Sequencing was performed on peripheral blood. The rearrangement links TRBV5-8 to TRBJ1-2, with D perhaps TRBD1 (5 bases). Written as DNA, the CDR3 is TGTGCCAGCAGCTTTCAGGGCATCTATGGCTACACCTTC. This translates into CASSFQGIYGYTF.